The T cell receptor beta chain under discussion was sequenced for a study of T cells in narcolepsy. Libraries were prepared by immunoSEQ multiplex PCR; TCRdb keeps only in-frame clonotypes and omits some of them. Of around 32,000 clones listed, about 85% are singletons. J was trimmed by 3 bases and V by 3 bases; bases with no gene match: 8. Germline V lookup: CDR1 GTSNPN, CDR2 SVGIG (reference sequence). This CDR3 region has 15 residues. Notes on the study in general: HCRT-specific and TRIB2-specific autoreactive clonotypes appeared among same-patient CSF and blood CD4+ clonotypes. Blood of same and different patients, but not healthy controls, reportedly held recurring autoreactive clonotypes. In some patient and control memory CD4+ samples, autoreactive clones were absent.

Comment on this clone: What it binds is unknown.

The receptor was derived from a human donor with narcolepsy. Sequencing was done on a sample of CD45RA- memory CD4+ T cells from PBMCs. This chain links TRBV30 with TRBJ1-5; 7 nucleotides align to TRBD1. The CDR3 DNA follows: TGTGCCTGGAGCCCCAGGGGGACACTCAATCAGCCCCAGCATTTT. It codes for CAWSPRGTLNQPQHF.